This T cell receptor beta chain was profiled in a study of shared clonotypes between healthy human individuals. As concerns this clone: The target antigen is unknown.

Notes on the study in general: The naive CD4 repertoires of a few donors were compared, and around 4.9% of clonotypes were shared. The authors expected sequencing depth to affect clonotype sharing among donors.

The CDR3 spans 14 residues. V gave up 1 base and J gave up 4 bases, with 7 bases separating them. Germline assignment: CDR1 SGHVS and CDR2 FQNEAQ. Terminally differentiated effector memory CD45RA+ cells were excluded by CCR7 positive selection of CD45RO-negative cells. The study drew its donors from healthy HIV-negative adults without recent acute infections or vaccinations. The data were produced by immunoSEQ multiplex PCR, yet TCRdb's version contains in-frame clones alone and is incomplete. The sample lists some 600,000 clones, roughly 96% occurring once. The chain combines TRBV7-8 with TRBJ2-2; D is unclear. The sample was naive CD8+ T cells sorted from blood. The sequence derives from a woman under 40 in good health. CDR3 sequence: CASSLDVGTGELFF. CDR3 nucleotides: TGTGCCAGCAGCTTAGATGTCGGCACCGGGGAGCTGTTTTTT.